These 15 T cell receptor beta chains share one sample of origin, sequenced in a study of human T cells and chemical hapten exposure. MiXCR was run by TCRdb on the 5' RACE reads, yielding one entry per CDR3 protein. The sample gives 80,000 or so distinct CDR3 sequences, around 15% of which show up once; nearly 7% is in the top ten. The total RNA was obtained from whole blood that was not fractionated. Source of these receptors: a female donor in good health.

The chain is built from TRBV20-1 and TRBJ2-5, with TRBD2 matching 10 bases. Germline V gives CDR1 DFQATT, CDR2 SNEGSKA (reference sequence). V shed 1 base, J shed 5 bases, and the junction held 7 bases outside the gene matches. The CDR3 consists of 15 residues. The CDR3 sequence: CSARGSSGGRETQYF. The CDR3 DNA reads TGCAGTGCTAGAGGGTCTAGCGGGGGCAGGGAGACCCAGTACTTC.

The chain is built from TRBV6-5 and TRBJ1-1; D possibly corresponds to TRBD1 (5 bases). The CDR3 has 17 residues. Germline V lookup: CDR1 MNHEY, CDR2 SVGAGI. V was cut by 4 bases and J by 0 bases, with 18 bases left in between. The CDR3 bases are TGTGCCAGCAGTTCGTGGGGTGGGGGGACTTTGAACACTGAAGCTTTCTTT. Translated, it gives CASSSWGGGTLNTEAFF.

This clonotype has just a few counts. The chain couples TRBV29-1 to TRBJ1-1; D gene uncertain. This CDR3 is 13 amino acids long. Germline CDR1 is SQVTM and CDR2 is ANQGSEA. Trimming took off 7 bases at V and 1 base at J, with 13 bases between the two ends. CDR3 region: CSAAYSKNTEAFF. In DNA form, the CDR3 reads TGCAGCGCAGCCTACTCAAAGAACACTGAAGCTTTCTTT.

At least ten counts were recorded for this clonotype. V gene TRBV7-2 combines with J gene TRBJ1-4; D perhaps matches TRBD1 (6 bases). V dropped 4 bases and J dropped 8 bases, with 20 bases sitting between them. Germline values: CDR1 SGHTA, CDR2 FQGNSA. The CDR3 consists of 16 residues. Here the CDR3 reads CASSYWTSGGPEKLFF. The CDR3 DNA reads as TGTGCCAGCAGCTACTGGACGTCTGGGGGGCCGGAAAAACTGTTTTTT.

The V gene is TRBV20-1, the J gene TRBJ2-1; 7 positions agree with TRBD2. The V gene's germline CDR1 is DFQATT and CDR2 SNEGSKA (reference sequence). The CDR3 runs 16 residues. V trimming: 3 bases; J trimming: 4 bases; junction bases outside the gene matches: 12. For the CDR3, the DNA is TGCAGTGCTAGGCGCCTGGGGGGGGAGAGATACAATGAGCAGTTCTTC. Encoded protein: CSARRLGGERYNEQFF.

This chain uses TRBV28 with TRBJ2-5; 7 bases are a match to TRBD1. V lost 5 bases and J lost 1; bases outside the gene matches: 7. The length of the CDR3 is 15 residues. The germline V gene encodes CDR1 MDHEN and CDR2 SYDVKM. CDR3 coding DNA: TGTGCCAGCAGTCGTGGACAGGCGACCCAAGAGACCCAGTACTTC. Translation gives CASSRGQATQETQYF.

This clonotype was seen repeatedly, ten times or more. The chain recombines TRBV20-1 with TRBJ2-3; D unresolved. V was cut by 3 bases and J by 0 bases, with 7 bases left in between. Germline V gene lookup returns CDR1 DFQATT and CDR2 SNEGSKA (reference sequence). The CDR3 totals 13 residues. In DNA, the CDR3 is TGCAGTGCTAGGCCGGGCAGCACAGATACGCAGTATTTT. Encoded protein: CSARPGSTDTQYF.

The V call is TRBV29-1, the J call TRBJ2-3; TRBD1 matches 11 bases. This CDR3 has 14 residues. J gave up 4 bases and V 7 bases, and 7 bases lay outside the gene matches. Per the germline V gene, CDR1 is SQVTM and CDR2 is ANQGSEA. The DNA for the CDR3 is TGCAGCGGGAGGACAGGGGGCCGGGCAGATACGCAGTATTTT. Encoded protein: CSGRTGGRADTQYF.

This chain connects TRBV12-3 or TRBV12-4 to TRBJ1-4; D is ambiguous. Trimming pared 6 bases from V and 1 base from J, leaving 12 bases between. The CDR3 length is 15 residues. CDR3 protein: CASRKDMQTNEKLFF. In nucleotides, the CDR3 is TGTGCCAGCAGGAAGGATATGCAAACTAATGAAAAACTGTTTTTT.

This chain links TRBV6-5 with TRBJ1-1; D gene unclear. The CDR3 consists of 15 residues. V dropped 0 bases and J dropped 12 bases, with 20 bases sitting between them. From germline, CDR1 is MNHEY and CDR2 SVGAGI. The CDR3 loop reads CASSYSTMDPRPTFF. In DNA, the CDR3 is TGTGCCAGCAGTTACTCGACCATGGACCCACGTCCCACTTTCTTT.

The chain couples TRBV5-1 to TRBJ2-2, with TRBD2 identical over 12 bases. V lost 6 bases, J lost 5 bases, and 5 bases stayed unmatched. The CDR3 runs to 15 residues. Looked up from germline, CDR1 is SGHRS and CDR2 is YFSETQ. The CDR3 coding sequence is TGCGCCAGCAAAGAACTAGCGGGAGGAACCGGGGAGCTGTTTTTT. This sequence encodes CASKELAGGTGELFF.

The chain joins TRBV2 to TRBJ2-7; no reliable D call. Germline-derived CDR1 and CDR2 are SNHLY and FYNNEI. This CDR3 contains 13 residues. V lost 4 bases to trimming and J lost 6 bases, with 13 bases between them. In nucleotides, the CDR3 is TGTGCCAGCAGTGCCCAAACAAGGGTCGAGCAGTACTTC. It yields the protein CASSAQTRVEQYF.

This clonotype was recorded a few times. J is TRBJ2-1 and V is TRBV28; tentative D call: TRBD1 (5 bases). The CDR3 contains 14 residues. Trimming pared 7 bases from V and 0 bases from J, leaving 10 bases between. The germline CDR1 and CDR2 sequences are MDHEN and SYDVKM. The CDR3 sequence: CASKTGSSYNEQFF. In DNA, the CDR3 is TGTGCCAGCAAAACAGGAAGCTCCTACAATGAGCAGTTCTTC.

This clonotype was detected many times. Here the CDR3 DNA reads TGTGCCAGTCCCCCGCCGGCCGGGGGTAATGAAAAACTGTTTTTT. Its protein is CASPPPAGGNEKLFF. This chain uses TRBV6-1 with TRBJ1-4; a weak D match, TRBD1 (5 bases). The CDR3 is made up of 15 amino acids. With 9 bases removed from V and 4 bases from J, the gap between germline ends came to 18 bases. Germline assignment: CDR1 MNHNS and CDR2 SASEGT.

The chain has TRBV12-3 or TRBV12-4 and TRBJ1-2; a weak D match, TRBD1 (5 bases). The CDR3 spans 13 residues. Trimming removed 1 base from V and 8 bases from J, with 11 bases in between. CDR3 protein: CASSLGQLRGYTF. The CDR3 coding sequence is TGTGCCAGCAGTTTAGGACAGTTGCGCGGCTACACCTTC.